Described below is a single TCR beta chain sequence and its context. The clone's antigen remains unknown. Per-nucleotide qualities are absent, and no much larger clonotype sits a single base away. For CDR1 and CDR2, the germline V gene lists SGHVS and FQNEAQ. The CDR3 contains 14 residues, cysteine and phenylalanine counted. Kept here is only the CDR3 DNA, which spans 42 bases and is read in frame from base 1. Trimming takes 6 bases off V and 13 bases off J; junction bases not matched to a gene: 11. Profiling of TCR beta VDJ combinations and CDR3 sequences used genomic DNA as the template. An Illumina HiSeq 2000 was used for TCR repertoire sequencing. In the source study's methods: Repertoires were assessed using TRBV/TRBJ rearrangement plots, CDR3 size and DJ length profiles, and Simpson's diversity index. Whichever DNA sequence was most abundant in the deep sequencing data was defined as the immunodominant clone. CDR3 amino acid sequences were screened for sharing across subjects and compared with published repertoires and the VDJdb database. Through fastp at Q25 and MiXCR, TCRdb rebuilt clones from the public reads, retaining in-frame beta chains. All rows with the same CDR3 protein become a single entry with the most common DNA and genes. TCRdb's processing, not the authors', yielded these V and J calls. Recorded for this sample are fewer than 200,000 distinct CDR3 sequences; 60% to 70% of them occurred a single time. 45% to 50% of the sample is in the top ten clones.

This specimen belongs to a study of CD8+CD57+ T cells in acquired aplastic anemia (dated by TCRdb to the late 2010s). For the study in its entirety: DNA extracted from sorted CD4+ and CD8+ cells had a mean of about 3.3 ug, with a range of about 0.19 to 27.4 ug. Healthy donor samples averaged about 9.8 million reads for CD4+ and fewer than 12 million for CD8+ cells. Results the study describes overall, beyond this receptor: Fewer than 30 CD8+ CDR3 sequences were found in both patients and controls but appeared to be highly expressed in patients and within the immunodominant clones of the patients. No significant difference in CD8+ Simpson's diversity was found between patients and healthy controls (P=0.060).

In this study, sorted CD4+ and CD8+ T cells from the blood of healthy subjects and of severe aplastic anemia patients had their TCR repertoires deep-sequenced. Ficoll-Paque density gradient centrifugation was used to isolate peripheral blood mononuclear cells. Before DNA extraction, CD4+ and CD8+ T cells were sorted with FACS or magnetic beads. This clonotype originated in a human donor in good health. The sequencing input was sorted CD4+, CD8+, or CD8+CD57+ T cells (not recorded which) from PBMCs. The sequence is built from TRBV7-8 and TRBJ1-6; TRBD1 lines up with 8 middle nucleotides. The DNA sequence reads TGTGCCAGCAGGGTCGGGACAGGTCTTTCCCCCCTCCACTTT. Its protein product is CASRVGTGLSPLHF.